The entry that follows covers one T cell receptor (beta chain) sequence. Primers for the PCR totalled 60 Vbeta and 13 Jbeta. The method was immunoSEQ multiplex PCR; TCRdb's version includes in-frame clones alone and lacks a portion of them. This table holds about 130,000 clones, about four fifths found once. The data originate from a study of cytomegalovirus exposure and HLA in healthy donors. The CDR3 covers 13 residues. CDR1 and CDR2 (germline): MGHRA, YSYEKL. V was pared by 6 bases and J by 4 bases, with 12 bases between. The TCR originated in a man between 35 and 55 years old in good health and CMV-seronegative. V and J are TRBV4-1 and TRBJ1-1; weak D call: TRBD1 (5 bases). Sequencing input: PBMCs. CDR3 residues: CASSHGGVTEAFF. The CDR3 DNA reads as TGCGCCAGCAGTCACGGGGGGGTCACTGAAGCTTTCTTT.